This T cell receptor beta chain was retrieved from a study of T cell repertoires in cytomegalovirus infection. Study context: The public TCR beta signatures pointed to both CMV infection and matching HLA type.

Germline CDR1 and CDR2: MNHEY and SVGEGT. The germline V and J ends were trimmed by 2 bases and 2 bases, with 3 bases remaining between them. This CDR3 is built from 13 residues. Study results and limitations: Carriers of CMV plus the relevant HLA were identified by cumulative public TCR beta family frequency. Dominating the ex vivo response were TCR beta clonotypes that were CMV-specific and HLA-C-restricted.

This clonotype occurred many times. The antigen is not known. A single record per CDR3 protein comes from TCRdb applying MiXCR to the reads. The sample has roughly 81,000 distinct CDR3 sequences, 3.7% seen once. The V gene is TRBV6-2 or TRBV6-3, the J gene TRBJ2-2, with D hard to call. The sequence was obtained from a human donor in good health (CMV status not recorded). Some clones in this sample may be carry-over from other donors' samples. Sequencing was done on a sample of PBMCs. CDR3 residues: CASSYTNTGELFF. In DNA, the CDR3 is TGTGCCAGCAGTTACACTAACACCGGGGAGCTGTTTTTT.